This TCR beta chain was sequenced for a study of post-analysis software for immune sequencing data. CDR1 SGHRS and CDR2 YFSETQ come from the germline V gene. V lost 0 bases and J lost 2, with 7 bases in between. The CDR3 covers 14 residues. Included in the TCR beta cDNA libraries were unique molecular identifiers. TCRdb passed the PCR reads through MiXCR, listing each CDR3 protein once. The sample records about 160,000 distinct CDR3 sequences, approximately 35% being singletons. The sequence was collected from a girl aged 10-17 years with multiple sclerosis. The chain uses TRBV5-1 and TRBJ2-3; D ambiguous. The source material was blood, sampled after autologous hematopoietic stem cell transplantation. The CDR3 sequence: CASSLAPITDTQYF. Written as DNA, the CDR3 is TGCGCCAGCAGCTTGGCCCCGATCACAGATACGCAGTATTTT.